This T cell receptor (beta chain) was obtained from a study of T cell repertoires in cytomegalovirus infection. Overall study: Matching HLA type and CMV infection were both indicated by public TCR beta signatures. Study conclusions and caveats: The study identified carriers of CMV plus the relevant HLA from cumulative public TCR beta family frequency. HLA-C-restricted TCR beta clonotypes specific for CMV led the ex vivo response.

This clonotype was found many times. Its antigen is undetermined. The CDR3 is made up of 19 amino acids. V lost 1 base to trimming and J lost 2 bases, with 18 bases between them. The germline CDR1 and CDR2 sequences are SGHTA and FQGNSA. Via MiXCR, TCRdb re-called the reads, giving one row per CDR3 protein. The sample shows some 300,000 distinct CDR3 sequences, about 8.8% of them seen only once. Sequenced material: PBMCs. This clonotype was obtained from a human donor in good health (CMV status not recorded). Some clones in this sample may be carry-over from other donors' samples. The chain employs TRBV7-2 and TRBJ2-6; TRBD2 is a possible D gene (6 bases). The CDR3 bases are TGTGCCAGCAGCTTAGTGCAGGGAGGCTTAAGACCTGGGGCCAACGTCCTGACTTTC. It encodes CASSLVQGGLRPGANVLTF.